Sequencing of this T cell receptor (beta chain) was carried out in a study of blood T cell repertoires in COVID-19. About the research overall: The United States, Italy and Spain provided the acute and convalescent COVID-19 samples. In each case, the material was cDNA or gDNA derived from T cells, B-cell-depleted T cells, or PBMCs.

CDR3 size: 15 residues. The V end lost 3 bases, the J end lost 5 bases, and 18 bases lay between the germline ends. Germline CDR1 is SGHNT and CDR2 is YYREEE (reference sequence). In the original processing: Reference gene primer amplification gave estimated nucleated cell counts. Here immunoSEQ multiplex PCR was the method, and the copy in TCRdb shows in-frame clones only, minus some. The DNA gave D and trimming, while V, J and clone size come from that table. The data contain 45,000 to 55,000 clones, around nine tenths of them singletons. The clonotype originates from a human donor in a cohort sampled during active COVID-19. Sequencing was carried out using peripheral blood. The J gene is TRBJ2-7, the V gene TRBV5-4, with D maybe TRBD2 (6 bases). CDR3 amino acids: CASSWNGGAGDEQYF. The DNA of the CDR3 is TGTGCCAGCAGCTGGAACGGAGGGGCCGGGGACGAGCAGTACTTC.